This T cell receptor (beta chain) is drawn from a study of PD-1 blockade in classical Hodgkin lymphoma. Broader study findings: Those achieving complete response showed baseline diversity like newly diagnosed patients. A significant rise in TCR diversity was seen by C4D1 for CD4+ cells but not for CD8+ cells. At baseline, newly diagnosed patients reportedly showed less TCR diversity than healthy donors.

The method was immunoSEQ multiplex PCR; TCRdb's version includes in-frame clones alone and lacks a portion of them. The sample consists of 25,000 to 35,000 clones, less than 75% of them appearing once. This CDR3 comprises 18 residues. The J segment lost 8 bases and the V segment lost 0 bases, leaving 16 bases of the junction unmatched. The germline V gene encodes CDR1 SGHDN and CDR2 FVKESK. Indicated time point: cycle 4 day 1 (C4D1), after around six weeks of nivolumab. Relapse after autologous stem cell transplantation occurred in every patient, and brentuximab vedotin exposure varied. Points on this clone: Its specificity is unknown.

The receptor's source is a human donor with classical Hodgkin lymphoma. The sample here was peripheral blood mononuclear cells (PBMCs), taken before the fourth cycle of nivolumab. The chain combines TRBV14 with TRBJ2-1, with TRBD2 matching 7 bases. CDR3 bases: TGTGCCAGCAGCCAAGATAGGGGAACGCGGGGGTGGTCGGATGAGCAGTTCTTC. Protein product: CASSQDRGTRGWSDEQFF.